The sequence of this T cell receptor (beta chain) was determined in a study of early T cells in non-severe SARS-CoV-2 infection. Unique molecular identifiers were affixed to single, distinct cDNA molecules. MiXCR, run by TCRdb on the 5' RACE reads, gives a single entry per CDR3 protein. The sample lists tens of thousands of distinct CDR3 sequences; about 9.1% were seen once. A note on this clonotype: Its antigen is currently unknown.

This CDR3 is built from 10 residues. Findings and caveats of the study: Sequences matched to VDJdb favored anti-spike CD8 responses, while private and CD4 specificities were missed.

This clonotype was sampled from an adult who was a healthcare worker with PCR-confirmed SARS-CoV-2 infection or an uninfected control (not recorded which). Sequencing input: whole blood. V usage is TRBV12-1 and J usage is TRBJ2-5; TRBD2, as called in the table, went unchecked against the DNA. TRBV12-1 represents a pseudogene. For the CDR3, the DNA is TGTGCCAGCAGCTTTCAAACTAGCAACTTC. As protein: CASSFQTSNF.